These 25 T cell receptor beta chains were sequenced from one sample in a study of blood T cell repertoires in COVID-19. The method was immunoSEQ multiplex PCR; TCRdb's version includes in-frame clones alone and lacks a portion of them. Of a few hundred thousand clones in the sample, approximately 89% were seen once. The sample consisted of peripheral blood. These receptors were taken from a woman between 50 and 59 years old who had recovered from COVID-19.

V and J are TRBV2 and TRBJ1-6, with 9 bases fitting TRBD1. The germline gives CDR1 SNHLY, CDR2 FYNNEI. J gave up 9 bases and V 6 bases, and 3 bases lay outside the gene matches. The CDR3 loop spans 13 amino acids. The CDR3 DNA reads TGTGCCAGCAGCGGGGACAGGGTTTCACCCCTCCACTTT. It encodes CASSGDRVSPLHF. The full variable domain, its missing parts supplied by reference TRBV2 and TRBJ1-6, is EPEVTQTPSHQVTQMGQEVILRCVPISNHLYFYWYRQILGQKVEFLVSFYNNEISEKSEIFDDQFSVERPDGSNFTLKIRSTKLEDSAMYFCASSGDRVSPLHFGNGTRLTVT.

This chain uses TRBV3-1 (or the pseudogene TRBV3-2) with TRBJ2-5; TRBD2 is a possible D gene (6 bases). Per the germline V gene, CDR1 is LGHDT and CDR2 is YNNKEL (reference sequence). Trimming removed 2 bases at V and 5 bases at J, with 12 bases between. This CDR3 contains 14 residues. This chain's CDR3 is CASSQRDFGETQYF. CDR3 nucleotide sequence: TGTGCCAGCAGCCAAAGGGACTTCGGGGAGACCCAGTACTTC.

The chain couples TRBV6-1 to TRBJ2-2, with a weak D call TRBD2 (6 bases). Germline V gene sequence: CDR1 MNHNS, CDR2 SASEGT. The length of the CDR3 is 15 residues. Trimming took off 2 bases at V and 2 bases at J, with 9 bases between the two ends. The CDR3 coding sequence is TGTGCCAGCAGTGAACCGGGACTTAACACCGGGGAGCTGTTTTTT. Amino acid sequence: CASSEPGLNTGELFF.

The rearrangement links TRBV4-2 to TRBJ2-7; 7 nucleotides align to TRBD1. J gave up 2 bases and V 3 bases, and 4 bases lay outside the gene matches. Germline V CDR1 and CDR2: LGHNA, YNFKEQ. The CDR3 is made up of 14 amino acids. The CDR3: CASSHYRGPYEQYF. The CDR3, as DNA: TGTGCCAGCAGCCATTACAGGGGCCCCTACGAGCAGTACTTC.

The J gene is TRBJ1-2, the V gene TRBV6-5, with TRBD1 matching over 9 bases. Per germline, CDR1 MNHEY and CDR2 SVGAGI. The CDR3 spans 15 residues. Trimming took 0 bases from V and 7 from J; bases not matched to a gene: 6. The CDR3 nucleotides are TGTGCCAGCAGTTACTCCTGGACAGGGGAGGGTGGCTACACCTTC. Its protein is CASSYSWTGEGGYTF.

This clone was recorded only once. The chain links TRBV10-3 to TRBJ2-7; D is perhaps TRBD2 (5 bases). The length of the CDR3 is 14 residues. Germline values: CDR1 ENHRY, CDR2 SYGVKD. The V gene lost 0 bases and the J gene lost 4 bases, with 10 bases spanning the gap. The CDR3 spells CAISESTGIYEQYF. The CDR3 DNA is TGTGCCATCAGTGAGTCTACGGGAATTTACGAGCAGTACTTC.

This sequence joins TRBV5-1 and TRBJ1-1; 8 nucleotides agree with TRBD1. The CDR3 length is 17 residues. The germline CDR1 and CDR2 sequences are SGHRS and YFSETQ. V dropped 2 bases and J dropped 1; count of bases not matched to a gene: 10. The CDR3 sequence is CASSLRTGRVGNTEAFF. CDR3 bases: TGCGCCAGCAGCTTACGGACAGGGAGGGTAGGGAACACTGAAGCTTTCTTT.

The chain employs TRBV2 and TRBJ2-7; 8 bases match TRBD1. Losses at the gene ends were 4 bases for V and 9 bases for J; bases not matched to a gene: 11. Germline CDR1 and CDR2: SNHLY and FYNNEI. The length of the CDR3 is 14 residues. This CDR3 reads CASSVRTGIDAQYF. The DNA for the CDR3 is TGTGCCAGCAGTGTTAGGACAGGGATCGACGCGCAGTACTTC.

This clone was detected only once. The chain employs TRBV7-9 and TRBJ1-2; D possibly corresponds to TRBD1 (6 bases). The CDR3 is 14 residues long. Trimming removed 6 bases from V and 5 bases from J, with 16 bases in between. Germline values: CDR1 SEHNR, CDR2 FQNEAQ (reference sequence). CDR3 nucleotides: TGTGCCAGCAGAACAACAGGGCTCGGGTATGGCTACACCTTC. Translating it yields CASRTTGLGYGYTF. The full variable domain, its missing parts supplied by reference TRBV7-9 and TRBJ1-2, is DTGVSQNPRHKITKRGQNVTFRCDPISEHNRLYWYRQTLGQGPEFLTYFQNEAQLEKSRLLSDRFSAERPKGSFSTLEIQRTEQGDSAMYLCASRTTGLGYGYTFGSGTRLTVV.

The chain employs TRBV13 and TRBJ2-7; 7 positions match TRBD2. This CDR3 is 14 amino acids long. V shed 8 bases and J 4 bases; nucleotides not matched to a gene: 11. CDR1 and CDR2 from the germline V gene are PRHDT and FYEKMQ (reference sequence). In nucleotides, the CDR3 is TGTGCCAGCGCCCCACTAGCGCGTTCTTACGAGCAGTACTTC. The encoded protein is CASAPLARSYEQYF.

This chain links TRBV23-1 with TRBJ2-4, with a weak D call TRBD1 (6 bases). TRBV23-1 is classed as an ORF, of uncertain function. CDR3 size: 15 residues. V was cut by 6 bases and J by 1 base, with 13 bases left in between. CDR3 protein: CASRPGDCAKNIQYF. The DNA of the CDR3 is TGCGCCAGCAGACCAGGGGATTGCGCCAAAAACATTCAGTACTTC.

The chain uses TRBV5-1 and TRBJ1-1; 8 nucleotides align to TRBD1. The CDR3 loop spans 18 amino acids. Germline loops: CDR1 SGHRS, CDR2 YFSETQ. V lost 3 bases, J lost 4 bases, and 17 bases stayed unmatched. The CDR3 region has the DNA TGCGCCAGCAGCTCTTCCTACCAGGGGGCGCGTACCGTCACTGAAGCTTTCTTT. Encoded protein: CASSSSYQGARTVTEAFF.

This chain connects TRBV6-2 or TRBV6-3 to TRBJ1-1; possible D gene TRBD1, 6 bases. Germline assignment: CDR1 MNHEY and CDR2 SVGEGT. Trimming left V 4 bases short and J 0 bases short, with 6 bases between. The CDR3 consists of 13 residues. The DNA of the CDR3 is TGTGCCAGCAGTTGGGACATGAACACTGAAGCTTTCTTT. Its translation is CASSWDMNTEAFF.

The gene calls are TRBV5-1 and TRBJ2-5; 8 nucleotides line up with TRBD2. Germline values: CDR1 SGHRS, CDR2 YFSETQ. This CDR3 region has 14 residues. After removal of 6 bases from V and 5 bases from J, the junction contained 9 bases not matched to a gene. The CDR3, as DNA: TGCGCCAGCACCCCCGGGAGGGCAGGGGAGACCCAGTACTTC. It specifies CASTPGRAGETQYF.

A note on this clone: Other DNA sequences in this specimen translate into the identical CDR3. The chain recombines TRBV28 with TRBJ1-1; 8 bases agree with TRBD1. CDR1 is MDHEN and CDR2 is SYDVKM in the germline V gene. J was trimmed by 2 bases and V by 3 bases; bases with no gene match: 2. This CDR3 has 14 residues. DNA for the CDR3: TGTGCCAGCAGTTTGGGACAGGTCAACACTGAAGCTTTCTTT. Its protein product is CASSLGQVNTEAFF.

The CDR3 sequence is CAISLSGGDYEQYF. CDR3 sequence (DNA): TGTGCCATCAGTCTTAGCGGGGGGGACTACGAGCAGTACTTC. The chain couples TRBV10-3 to TRBJ2-7; TRBD2 matches 11 bases. The CDR3 runs 14 residues. The V gene's germline CDR1 is ENHRY and CDR2 SYGVKD. Germline trimming cut 5 bases from V and 3 bases from J; bases unmatched to any gene: 3.

This clone has just a few counts. CDR3 coding DNA: TGTGCCAGCAGCTTAGGTCCAGGCAATCAGCCCCAGCATTTT. It translates to CASSLGPGNQPQHF. This chain uses TRBV7-2 with TRBJ1-5; D is uncertain. This CDR3 region has 14 residues. Germline lookup yields CDR1 SGHTA and CDR2 FQGNSA. The V end was cut by 1 base, the J end by 2 bases, with 6 bases between.

Only a few counts were recorded for this clone. This rearrangement joins TRBV2 to TRBJ2-7; 10 bases match TRBD1. Trimming took 6 bases from V and 3 from J; bases not matched to a gene: 2. The CDR3 runs 13 residues. Germline V gives CDR1 SNHLY, CDR2 FYNNEI. The CDR3 protein is CASRDRGNYEQYF. In DNA form, the CDR3 reads TGTGCCAGCAGGGACAGGGGGAACTACGAGCAGTACTTC.

This clone was seen a few times. CDR3 sequence: CASSGTSGSFDEQYF. DNA of the CDR3: TGTGCCAGTAGTGGTACTAGCGGGAGTTTTGACGAGCAGTACTTC. The chain combines TRBV19 with TRBJ2-7; 11 bases fit TRBD2. The CDR3 totals 15 residues. V lost 5 bases to trimming and J lost 5 bases; unmatched junction nucleotides: 8. Germline V gene data show CDR1 as LNHDA and CDR2 as SQIVND (reference sequence).

V usage is TRBV7-2 and J usage is TRBJ2-1, with 7 bases identical to TRBD2. V was pared by 0 bases and J by 7 bases, with 12 bases of the junction left unmatched. Germline CDR1 and CDR2: SGHTA and FQGNSA. This CDR3 spans 17 amino acids. Here the CDR3 DNA reads TGTGCCAGCAGCTTAGCGCCGGACGCCCCAGCGGGGAATGAGCAGTTCTTC. Residues: CASSLAPDAPAGNEQFF.

V and J are TRBV4-3 and TRBJ2-7, with 10 bases identical to TRBD1. Germline V gene lookup returns CDR1 LGHNA and CDR2 YSLEER. The J segment lost 5 bases and the V segment lost 3 bases, leaving 4 bases of the junction unmatched. The CDR3 consists of 14 residues. The CDR3 region is CASSQRTGGHEQYF. The CDR3 bases are TGCGCCAGCAGCCAGAGGACAGGGGGGCACGAGCAGTACTTC.

The chain employs TRBV5-1 and TRBJ2-1; 7 nucleotides match TRBD2. V trimming: 6 bases; J trimming: 3 bases; junction bases outside the gene matches: 9. The germline CDR1 and CDR2 sequences are SGHRS and YFSETQ. The length of the CDR3 is 15 residues. The CDR3 region is CASMEVRGFYNEQFF. DNA for the CDR3: TGCGCCAGCATGGAGGTGCGGGGGTTCTACAATGAGCAGTTCTTC.

The rearrangement links TRBV11-2 to TRBJ1-2; D gene uncertain. V was pared by 5 bases and J by 5 bases, with 12 bases between. CDR1 and CDR2 from the germline V gene are SGHAT and FQNNGV. The CDR3 spans 13 residues. The CDR3 loop is CASSPAEGYGYTF. Written as DNA, the CDR3 is TGTGCCAGCAGCCCGGCCGAGGGTTATGGCTACACCTTC.

This clone occurred once. The J gene is TRBJ2-3, the V gene TRBV9; weak D call: TRBD2 (6 bases). The V gene's germline CDR1 is SGDLS and CDR2 YYNGEE. The CDR3 loop spans 16 amino acids. V lost 4 bases to trimming and J lost 0 bases, with 15 bases between them. CDR3 protein: CASSPGSFSSTDTQYF. As DNA, the CDR3 is TGTGCCAGCAGCCCCGGGAGTTTCTCTAGCACAGATACGCAGTATTTT.

This rearrangement joins TRBV5-1 to TRBJ1-2; D remains ambiguous. The germline gives CDR1 SGHRS, CDR2 YFSETQ. This CDR3 spans 12 amino acids. V was pared by 7 bases and J by 4 bases, with 11 bases between. The CDR3 DNA is TGCGCCAGCCGTCGGGAGACCTATGGCTACACCTTC. Translation: CASRRETYGYTF.